The 3 T cell receptor beta chains in this list originate from one sample, sequenced in a study of blood T cell repertoires in COVID-19. The repertoire was sequenced with immunoSEQ multiplex PCR; TCRdb's copy has only in-frame clones and lacks some. The sample shows 250,000 to 300,000 clones, about nine tenths of them seen only once. The specimen sequenced was PBMCs or T cells enriched from blood (not recorded which). The source of these receptors is a human donor in a cohort exposed to, infected with or recovered from COVID-19 (not recorded which). The donor label of this sample is uncertain.

The count of this clone is one. The V call is TRBV5-5, the J call TRBJ2-7; a possible D gene is TRBD1 (6 bases). CDR1 and CDR2 from the germline V gene are SGHKS and YYEKEE (reference sequence). CDR3 length equals 15 residues. Trimming stripped 0 bases from V and 0 bases from J, with 10 bases between. For the CDR3, the DNA is TGTGCCAGCAGCTTGGAAGGACAGAGCTCCTACGAGCAGTACTTC. Amino acid sequence: CASSLEGQSSYEQYF.

The sample holds one count of this clone. The chain combines TRBV6-2 or TRBV6-3 with TRBJ1-2; 7 nucleotides match TRBD1. Germline trimming cut 6 bases from V and 3 bases from J; bases unmatched to any gene: 7. Germline V CDR1 and CDR2: MNHEY, SVGEGT. The CDR3 totals 14 residues. This CDR3 reads CASSPRQGYYGYTF. CDR3 nucleotides: TGTGCCAGCAGCCCAAGACAGGGTTACTATGGCTACACCTTC.

The chain carries TRBV19 and TRBJ1-5, with 10 bases matching TRBD1. The V and J ends lost 7 bases and 15 bases, in that order; junction bases with no gene match: 15. The CDR3 has 14 residues. Germline loops: CDR1 LNHDA, CDR2 SQIVND (reference sequence). CDR3 loop: CASNSGPGTGERHF. The CDR3 region has the DNA TGTGCCAGTAACTCGGGTCCCGGGACAGGGGAGCGGCATTTT. The full variable domain, with the rest looked up from reference TRBV19 and TRBJ1-5, is DGGITQSPKYLFRKEGQNVTLSCEQNLNHDAMYWYRQDPGQGLRLIYYSQIVNDFQKGDIAEGYSVSREKKESFPLTVTSAQKNPTAFYLCASNSGPGTGERHFGDGTRLSIL.